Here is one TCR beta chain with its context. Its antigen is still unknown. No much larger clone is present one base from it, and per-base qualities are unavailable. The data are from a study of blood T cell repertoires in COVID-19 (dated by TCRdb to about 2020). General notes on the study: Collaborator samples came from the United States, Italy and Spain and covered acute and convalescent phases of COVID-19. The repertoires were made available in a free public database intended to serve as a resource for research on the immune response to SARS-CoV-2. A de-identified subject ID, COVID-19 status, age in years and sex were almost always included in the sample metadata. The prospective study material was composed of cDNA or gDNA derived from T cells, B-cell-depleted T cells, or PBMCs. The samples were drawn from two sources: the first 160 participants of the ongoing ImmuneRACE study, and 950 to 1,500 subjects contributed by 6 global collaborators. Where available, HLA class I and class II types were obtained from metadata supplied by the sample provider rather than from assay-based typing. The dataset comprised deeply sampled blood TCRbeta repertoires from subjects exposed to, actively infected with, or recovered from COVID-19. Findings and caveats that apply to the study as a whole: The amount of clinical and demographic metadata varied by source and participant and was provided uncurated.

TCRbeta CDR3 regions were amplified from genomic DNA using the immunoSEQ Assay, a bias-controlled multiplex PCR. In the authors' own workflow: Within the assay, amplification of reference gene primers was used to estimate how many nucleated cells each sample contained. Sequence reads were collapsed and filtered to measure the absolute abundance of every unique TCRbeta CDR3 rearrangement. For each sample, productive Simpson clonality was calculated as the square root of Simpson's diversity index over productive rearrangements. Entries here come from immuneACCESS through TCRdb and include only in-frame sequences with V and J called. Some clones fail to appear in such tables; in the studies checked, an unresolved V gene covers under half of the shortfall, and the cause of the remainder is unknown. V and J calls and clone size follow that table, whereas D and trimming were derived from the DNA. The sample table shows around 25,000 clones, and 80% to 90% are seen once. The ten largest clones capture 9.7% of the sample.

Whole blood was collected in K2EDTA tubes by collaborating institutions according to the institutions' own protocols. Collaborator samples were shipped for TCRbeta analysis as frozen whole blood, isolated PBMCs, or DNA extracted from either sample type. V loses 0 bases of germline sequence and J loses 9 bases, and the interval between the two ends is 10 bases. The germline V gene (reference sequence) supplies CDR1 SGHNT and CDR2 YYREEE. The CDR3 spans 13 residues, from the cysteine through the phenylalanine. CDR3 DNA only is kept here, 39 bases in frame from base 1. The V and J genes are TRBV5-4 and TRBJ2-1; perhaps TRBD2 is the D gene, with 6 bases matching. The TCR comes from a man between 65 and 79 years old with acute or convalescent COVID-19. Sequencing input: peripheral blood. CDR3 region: CASSLGLEGEQFF. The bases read TGTGCCAGCAGCTTGGGACTAGAAGGTGAGCAGTTCTTC.